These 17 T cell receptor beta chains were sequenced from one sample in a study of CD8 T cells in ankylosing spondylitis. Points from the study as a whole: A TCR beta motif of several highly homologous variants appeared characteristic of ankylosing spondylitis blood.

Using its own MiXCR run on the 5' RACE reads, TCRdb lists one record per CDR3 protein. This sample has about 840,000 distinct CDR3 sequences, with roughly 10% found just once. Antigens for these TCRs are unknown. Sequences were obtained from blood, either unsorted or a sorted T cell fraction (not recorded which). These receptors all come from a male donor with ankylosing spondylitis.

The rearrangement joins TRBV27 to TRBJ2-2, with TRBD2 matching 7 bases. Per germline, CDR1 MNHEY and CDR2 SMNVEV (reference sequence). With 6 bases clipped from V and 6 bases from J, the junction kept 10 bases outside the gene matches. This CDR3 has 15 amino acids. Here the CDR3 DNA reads TGTGCCAGCAGCTTGGGAGGGAGGGCTCCCGGGGAGCTGTTTTTT. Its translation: CASSLGGRAPGELFF.

CDR3 sequence: CSARDPRLFGETQYF. The CDR3 DNA is TGCAGTGCTAGAGACCCCCGGCTCTTTGGTGAGACCCAGTACTTC. The chain uses TRBV20-1 and TRBJ2-5; D gene ambiguous. V shed 0 bases and J shed 5 bases, with 16 bases lying between them. Germline CDR1 reads DFQATT; CDR2 reads SNEGSKA (reference sequence). CDR3 size: 15 residues.

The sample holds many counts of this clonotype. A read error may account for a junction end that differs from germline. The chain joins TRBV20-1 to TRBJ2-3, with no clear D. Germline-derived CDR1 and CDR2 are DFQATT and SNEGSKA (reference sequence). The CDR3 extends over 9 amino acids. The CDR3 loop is CSVRDGKYF. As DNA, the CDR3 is TGCAGTGTTAGAGATGGAAAGTATTTT.

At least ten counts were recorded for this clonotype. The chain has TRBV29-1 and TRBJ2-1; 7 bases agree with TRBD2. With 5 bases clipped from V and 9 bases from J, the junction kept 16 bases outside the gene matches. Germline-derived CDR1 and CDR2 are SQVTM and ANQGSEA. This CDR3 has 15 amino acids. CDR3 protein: CSVKKMLAVQGEQFF. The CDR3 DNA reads TGCAGCGTTAAAAAAATGCTAGCGGTTCAAGGTGAGCAGTTCTTC.

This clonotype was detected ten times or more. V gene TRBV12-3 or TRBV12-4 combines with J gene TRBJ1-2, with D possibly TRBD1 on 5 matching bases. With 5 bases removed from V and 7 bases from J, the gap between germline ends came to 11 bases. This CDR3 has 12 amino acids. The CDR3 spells CASSAQGRGYTF. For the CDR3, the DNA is TGTGCCAGCAGTGCGCAGGGTCGTGGCTACACCTTC.

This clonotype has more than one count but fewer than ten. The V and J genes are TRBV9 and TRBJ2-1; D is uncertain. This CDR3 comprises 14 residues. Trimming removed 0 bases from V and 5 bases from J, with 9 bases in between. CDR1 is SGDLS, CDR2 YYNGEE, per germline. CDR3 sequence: CASSVVGTDNEQFF. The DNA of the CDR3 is TGTGCCAGCAGCGTAGTTGGCACGGACAATGAGCAGTTCTTC.

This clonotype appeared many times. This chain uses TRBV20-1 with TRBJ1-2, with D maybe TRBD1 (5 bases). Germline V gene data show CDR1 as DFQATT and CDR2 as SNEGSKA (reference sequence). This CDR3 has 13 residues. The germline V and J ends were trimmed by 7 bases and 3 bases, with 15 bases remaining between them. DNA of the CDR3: TGCAGTGTCAGGACTCTAGGGGACTATGGCTACACCTTC. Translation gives CSVRTLGDYGYTF.

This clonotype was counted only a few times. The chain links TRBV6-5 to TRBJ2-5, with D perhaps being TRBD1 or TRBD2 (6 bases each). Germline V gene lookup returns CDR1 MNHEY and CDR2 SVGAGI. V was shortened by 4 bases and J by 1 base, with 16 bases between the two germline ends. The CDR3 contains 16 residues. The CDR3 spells CASSSQGGRAQETQYF. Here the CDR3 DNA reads TGTGCCAGCAGTTCACAGGGAGGCCGGGCCCAAGAGACCCAGTACTTC.

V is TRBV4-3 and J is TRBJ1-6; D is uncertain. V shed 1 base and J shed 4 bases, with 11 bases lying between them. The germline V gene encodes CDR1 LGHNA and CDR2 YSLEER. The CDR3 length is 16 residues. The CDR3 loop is CASSQVTDPYNSPLHF. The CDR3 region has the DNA TGCGCCAGCAGCCAAGTGACGGACCCTTATAATTCACCCCTCCACTTT.

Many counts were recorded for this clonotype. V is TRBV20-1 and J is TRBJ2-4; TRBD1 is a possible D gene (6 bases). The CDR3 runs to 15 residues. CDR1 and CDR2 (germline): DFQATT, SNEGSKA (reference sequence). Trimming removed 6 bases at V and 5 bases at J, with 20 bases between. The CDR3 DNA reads TGCAGTGCCCGGCAGGGGCAACCGTCCCAAAACATTCAGTACTTC. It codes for CSARQGQPSQNIQYF.

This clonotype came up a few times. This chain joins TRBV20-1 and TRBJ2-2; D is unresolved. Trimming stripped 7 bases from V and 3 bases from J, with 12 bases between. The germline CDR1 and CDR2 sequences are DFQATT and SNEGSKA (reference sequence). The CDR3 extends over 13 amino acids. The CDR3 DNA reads TGCAGTGTTCCTTGGGAAGACACCGGGGAGCTGTTTTTT. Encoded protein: CSVPWEDTGELFF.

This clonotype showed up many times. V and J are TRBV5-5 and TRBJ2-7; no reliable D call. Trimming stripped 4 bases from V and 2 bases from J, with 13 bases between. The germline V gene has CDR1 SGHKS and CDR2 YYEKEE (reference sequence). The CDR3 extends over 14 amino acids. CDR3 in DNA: TGTGCCAGCAGCCCACCAGGCACCGCCTACGAGCAGTACTTC. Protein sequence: CASSPPGTAYEQYF.

CDR3 bases: TGCGCCAGCAGCCACCCCCGACAGGGATATACTGAAGCTTTCTTT. It yields the protein CASSHPRQGYTEAFF. The genes are TRBV5-1 and TRBJ1-1, with 7 nucleotides matching TRBD1. Germline V lookup: CDR1 SGHRS, CDR2 YFSETQ. The CDR3 is 15 amino acids. J gave up 5 bases and V 4 bases, and 11 bases lay outside the gene matches.

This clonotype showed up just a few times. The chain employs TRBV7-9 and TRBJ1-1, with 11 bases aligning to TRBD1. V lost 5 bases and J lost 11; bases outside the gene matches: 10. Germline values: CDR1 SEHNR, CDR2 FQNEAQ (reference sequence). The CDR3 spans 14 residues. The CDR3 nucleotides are TGTGCCAGCAGCACCCGGACAGGGGGCGCACGGGCTTTCTTT. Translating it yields CASSTRTGGARAFF.

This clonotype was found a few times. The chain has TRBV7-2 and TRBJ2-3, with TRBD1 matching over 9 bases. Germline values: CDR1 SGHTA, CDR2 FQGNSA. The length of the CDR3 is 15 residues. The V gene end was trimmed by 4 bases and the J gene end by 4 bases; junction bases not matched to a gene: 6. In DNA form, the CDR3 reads TGTGCCAGCAGCTGGGGACAGGGCAGGGCAGATACGCAGTATTTT. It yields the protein CASSWGQGRADTQYF.

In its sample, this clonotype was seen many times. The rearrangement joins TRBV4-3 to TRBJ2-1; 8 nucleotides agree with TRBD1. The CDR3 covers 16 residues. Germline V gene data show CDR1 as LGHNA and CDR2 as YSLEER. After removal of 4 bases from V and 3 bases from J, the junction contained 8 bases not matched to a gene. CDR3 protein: CASSPDRVVFYNEQFF. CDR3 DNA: TGCGCCAGCAGCCCGGACAGGGTGGTCTTCTACAATGAGCAGTTCTTC.

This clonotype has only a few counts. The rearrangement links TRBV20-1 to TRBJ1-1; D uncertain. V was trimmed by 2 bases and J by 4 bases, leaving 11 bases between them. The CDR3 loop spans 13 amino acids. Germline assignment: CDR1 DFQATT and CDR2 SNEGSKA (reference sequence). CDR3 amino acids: CSARLQWSTEAFF. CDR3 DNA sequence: TGCAGTGCTAGACTCCAGTGGAGCACTGAAGCTTTCTTT.